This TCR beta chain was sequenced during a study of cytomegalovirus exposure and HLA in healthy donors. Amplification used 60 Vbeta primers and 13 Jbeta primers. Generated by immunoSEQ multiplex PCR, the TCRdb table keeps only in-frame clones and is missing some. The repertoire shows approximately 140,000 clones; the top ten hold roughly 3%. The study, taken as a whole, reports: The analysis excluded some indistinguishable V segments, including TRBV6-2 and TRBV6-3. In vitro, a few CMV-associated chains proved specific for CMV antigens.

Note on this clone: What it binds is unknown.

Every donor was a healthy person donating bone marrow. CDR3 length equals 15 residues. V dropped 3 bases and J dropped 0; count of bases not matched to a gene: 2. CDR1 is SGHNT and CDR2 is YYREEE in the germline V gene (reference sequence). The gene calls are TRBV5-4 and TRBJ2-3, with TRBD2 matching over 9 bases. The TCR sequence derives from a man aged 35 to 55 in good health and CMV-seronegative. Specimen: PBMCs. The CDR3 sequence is CASSSSGDSTDTQYF. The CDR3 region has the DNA TGTGCCAGCAGCTCTAGCGGGGATAGCACAGATACGCAGTATTTT.